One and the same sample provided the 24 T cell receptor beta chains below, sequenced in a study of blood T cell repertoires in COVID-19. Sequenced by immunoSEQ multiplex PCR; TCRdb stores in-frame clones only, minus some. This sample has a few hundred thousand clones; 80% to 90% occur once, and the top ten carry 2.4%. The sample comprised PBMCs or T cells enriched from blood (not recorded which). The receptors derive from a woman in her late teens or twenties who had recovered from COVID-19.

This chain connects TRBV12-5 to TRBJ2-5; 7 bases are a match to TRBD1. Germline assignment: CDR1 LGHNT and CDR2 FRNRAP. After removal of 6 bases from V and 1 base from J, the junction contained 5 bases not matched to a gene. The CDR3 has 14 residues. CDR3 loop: CASGSGTVQETQYF. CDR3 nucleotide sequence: TGTGCTAGTGGCTCCGGGACAGTCCAAGAGACCCAGTACTTC.

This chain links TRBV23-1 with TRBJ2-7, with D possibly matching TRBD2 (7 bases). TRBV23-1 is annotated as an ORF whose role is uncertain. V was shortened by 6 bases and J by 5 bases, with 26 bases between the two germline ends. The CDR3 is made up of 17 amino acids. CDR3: CASSPPPSGDKYHEQYF. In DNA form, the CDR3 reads TGCGCCAGCAGCCCGCCCCCAAGCGGGGACAAGTACCACGAGCAGTACTTC.

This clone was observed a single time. The CDR3 loop reads CASSGGGAVDTQYF. CDR3 in DNA: TGTGCCAGCAGTGGTGGGGGGGCCGTGGATACGCAGTATTTT. The rearrangement uses TRBV28 and TRBJ2-3; possible D gene TRBD2, 7 bases. This CDR3 has 14 amino acids. The germline CDR1 and CDR2 sequences are MDHEN and SYDVKM. V lost 5 bases, J lost 6 bases, and 15 bases lay in between.

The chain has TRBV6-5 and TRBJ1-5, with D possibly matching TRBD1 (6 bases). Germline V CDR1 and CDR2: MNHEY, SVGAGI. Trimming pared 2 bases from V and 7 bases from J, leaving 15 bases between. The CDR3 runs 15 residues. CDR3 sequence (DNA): TGTGCCAGCAGTTACGGGGGCGGGCAGGGCCAGCCCCAGCATTTT. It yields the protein CASSYGGGQGQPQHF.

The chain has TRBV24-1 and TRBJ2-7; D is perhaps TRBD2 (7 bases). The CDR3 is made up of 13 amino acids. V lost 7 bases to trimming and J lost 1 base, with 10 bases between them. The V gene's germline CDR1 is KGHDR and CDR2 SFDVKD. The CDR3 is CATSGGPSYEQYF. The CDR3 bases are TGTGCCACCAGCGGGGGGCCGTCCTACGAGCAGTACTTC.

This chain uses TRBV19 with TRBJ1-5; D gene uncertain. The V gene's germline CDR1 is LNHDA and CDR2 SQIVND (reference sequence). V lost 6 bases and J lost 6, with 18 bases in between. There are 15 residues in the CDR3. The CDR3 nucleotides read TGTGCCAGTAGAGTCCCGGGGAGAAGGGCTCAGCCCCAGCATTTT. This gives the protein CASRVPGRRAQPQHF.

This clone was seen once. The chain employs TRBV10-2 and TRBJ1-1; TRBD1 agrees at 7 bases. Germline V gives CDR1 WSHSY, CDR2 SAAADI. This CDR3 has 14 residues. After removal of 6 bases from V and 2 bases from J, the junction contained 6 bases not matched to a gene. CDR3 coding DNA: TGCGCCAGCAGGGAGGGACAGAGCAACACTGAAGCTTTCTTT. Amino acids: CASREGQSNTEAFF.

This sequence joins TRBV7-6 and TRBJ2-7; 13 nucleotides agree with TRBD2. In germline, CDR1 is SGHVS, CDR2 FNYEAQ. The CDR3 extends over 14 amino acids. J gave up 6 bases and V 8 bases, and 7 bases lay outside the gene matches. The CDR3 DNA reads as TGTGCCAGCGGCCGACTAGCGGGGGGACGCGAGCAGTACTTC. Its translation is CASGRLAGGREQYF.

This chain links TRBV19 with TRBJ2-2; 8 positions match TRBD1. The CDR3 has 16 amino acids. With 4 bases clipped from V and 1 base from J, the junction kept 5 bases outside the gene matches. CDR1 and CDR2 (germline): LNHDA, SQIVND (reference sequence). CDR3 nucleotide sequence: TGTGCCAGTAGTAGCCTCGGACAGGGGAACACCGGGGAGCTGTTTTTT. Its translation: CASSSLGQGNTGELFF.

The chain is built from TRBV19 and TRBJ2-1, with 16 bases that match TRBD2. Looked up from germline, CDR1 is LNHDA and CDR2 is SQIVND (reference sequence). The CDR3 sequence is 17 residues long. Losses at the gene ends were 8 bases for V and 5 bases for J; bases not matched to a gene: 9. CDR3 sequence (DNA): TGTGCCAGTTCTCCCGGGACTAGCGGGGGGGCCAACAATGAGCAGTTCTTC. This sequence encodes CASSPGTSGGANNEQFF.

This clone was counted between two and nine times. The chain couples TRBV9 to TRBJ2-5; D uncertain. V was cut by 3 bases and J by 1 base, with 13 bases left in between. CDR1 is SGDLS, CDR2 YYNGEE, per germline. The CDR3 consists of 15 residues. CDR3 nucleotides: TGTGCCAGCAGCGCCCGCGCCCACCTCCAAGAGACCCAGTACTTC. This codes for CASSARAHLQETQYF.

The CDR3 bases are TGTGCCACCGCGGGGGGAGAATCCACAGATACGCAGTATTTT. Residues: CATAGGESTDTQYF. The chain is built from TRBV9 and TRBJ2-3, with 8 nucleotides matching TRBD2. Per germline, CDR1 SGDLS and CDR2 YYNGEE. The CDR3 covers 14 residues. The junction had 8 bases not matched to a gene; V was cut back by 9 bases and J by 2 bases. The full variable domain, rest sourced from reference TRBV9 and TRBJ2-3, is DSGVTQTPKHLITATGQRVTLRCSPRSGDLSVYWYQQSLDQGLQFLIQYYNGEERAKGNILERFSAQQFPDLHSELNLSSLELGDSALYFCATAGGESTDTQYFGPGTRLTVL.

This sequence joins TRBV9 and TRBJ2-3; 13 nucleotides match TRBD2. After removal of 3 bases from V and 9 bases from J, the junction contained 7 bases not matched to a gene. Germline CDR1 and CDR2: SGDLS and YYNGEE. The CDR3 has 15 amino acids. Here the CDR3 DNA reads TGTGCCAGCAGCGGAGGACTAGCGGGGGCCCAAACGCAGTATTTT. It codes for CASSGGLAGAQTQYF.

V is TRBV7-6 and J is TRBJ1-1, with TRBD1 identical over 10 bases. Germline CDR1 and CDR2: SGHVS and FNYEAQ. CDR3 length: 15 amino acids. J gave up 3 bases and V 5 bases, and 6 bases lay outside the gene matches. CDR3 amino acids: CASSPRTGGDTEAFF. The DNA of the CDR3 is TGTGCCAGCAGCCCCCGGACAGGGGGAGACACTGAAGCTTTCTTT. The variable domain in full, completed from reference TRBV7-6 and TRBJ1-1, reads GAGVSQSPRYKVTKRGQDVALRCDPISGHVSLYWYRQALGQGPEFLTYFNYEAQQDKSGLPNDRFSAERPEGSISTLTIQRTEQRDSAMYRCASSPRTGGDTEAFFGQGTRLTVV.

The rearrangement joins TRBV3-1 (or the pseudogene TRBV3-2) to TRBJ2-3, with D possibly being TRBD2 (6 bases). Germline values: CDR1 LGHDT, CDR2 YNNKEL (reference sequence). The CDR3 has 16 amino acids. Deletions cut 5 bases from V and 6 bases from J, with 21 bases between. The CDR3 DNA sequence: TGTGCCAGCAGCTCAAGATCCCCAGAACGGGAGGATACGCAGTATTTT. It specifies CASSSRSPEREDTQYF.

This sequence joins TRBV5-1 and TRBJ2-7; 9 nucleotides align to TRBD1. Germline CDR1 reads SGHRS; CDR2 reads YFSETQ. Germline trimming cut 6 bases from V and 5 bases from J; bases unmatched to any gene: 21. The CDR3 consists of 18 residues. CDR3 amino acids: CASKPLGGRDRADHEQYF. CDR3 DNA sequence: TGCGCCAGCAAACCCTTGGGGGGTCGGGACAGGGCGGATCACGAGCAGTACTTC.

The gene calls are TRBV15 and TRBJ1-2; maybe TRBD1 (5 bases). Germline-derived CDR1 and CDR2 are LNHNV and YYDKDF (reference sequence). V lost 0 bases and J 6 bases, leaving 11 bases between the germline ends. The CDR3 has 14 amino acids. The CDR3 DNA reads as TGTGCCACCAGCAGAGACCAGGGCCGTAATGGCTACACCTTC. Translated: CATSRDQGRNGYTF.

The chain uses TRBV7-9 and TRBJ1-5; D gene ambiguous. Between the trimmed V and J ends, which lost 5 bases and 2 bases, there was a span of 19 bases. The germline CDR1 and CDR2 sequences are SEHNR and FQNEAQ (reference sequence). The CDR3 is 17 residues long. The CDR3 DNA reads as TGTGCCAGCAGCCCACGACAATTTTCCGTTGGCAATCAGCCCCAGCATTTT. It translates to CASSPRQFSVGNQPQHF.

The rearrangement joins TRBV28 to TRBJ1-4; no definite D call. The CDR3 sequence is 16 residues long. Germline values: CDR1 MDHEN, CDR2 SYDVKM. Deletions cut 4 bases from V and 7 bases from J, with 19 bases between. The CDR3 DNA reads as TGTGCCAGCAGTTCTCCCCGTTCCGTGTACAGTGAAAAACTGTTTTTT. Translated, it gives CASSSPRSVYSEKLFF.

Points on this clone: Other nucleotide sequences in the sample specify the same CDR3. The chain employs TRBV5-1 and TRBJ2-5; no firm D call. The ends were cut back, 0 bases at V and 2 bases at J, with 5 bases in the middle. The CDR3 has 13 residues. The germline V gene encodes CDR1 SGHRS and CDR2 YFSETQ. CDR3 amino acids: CASSLGQQETQYF. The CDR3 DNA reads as TGCGCCAGCAGCTTGGGGCAGCAAGAGACCCAGTACTTC.

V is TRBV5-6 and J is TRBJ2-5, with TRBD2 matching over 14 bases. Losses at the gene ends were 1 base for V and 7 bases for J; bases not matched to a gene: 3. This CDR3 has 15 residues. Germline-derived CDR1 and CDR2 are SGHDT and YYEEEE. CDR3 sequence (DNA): TGTGCCAGCAGCTTGCCCGGGACTAGCGGGGGGACCCAGTACTTC. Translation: CASSLPGTSGGTQYF. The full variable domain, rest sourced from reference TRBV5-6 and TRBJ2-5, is DAGVTQSPTHLIKTRGQQVTLRCSPKSGHDTVSWYQQALGQGPQFIFQYYEEEERQRGNFPDRFSGHQFPNYSSELNVNALLLGDSALYLCASSLPGTSGGTQYFGPGTRLLVL.

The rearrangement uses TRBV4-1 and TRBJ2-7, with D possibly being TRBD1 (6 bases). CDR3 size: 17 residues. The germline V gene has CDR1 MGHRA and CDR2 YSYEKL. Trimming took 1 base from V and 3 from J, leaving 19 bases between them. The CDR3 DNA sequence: TGCGCCAGCAGCCAAGGAGTTAGCACCCAAGGGGGCTACGAGCAGTACTTC. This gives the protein CASSQGVSTQGGYEQYF.

The DNA for the CDR3 is TGCGCCAGCAGCCAAGAACGCAGGAAATCCTCCTACGAGCAGTACTTC. Translated: CASSQERRKSSYEQYF. The rearrangement joins TRBV4-1 to TRBJ2-7, with D unclear. The CDR3 has 16 residues. Trimming pared 0 bases from V and 0 bases from J, leaving 12 bases between. The germline V gene encodes CDR1 MGHRA and CDR2 YSYEKL.

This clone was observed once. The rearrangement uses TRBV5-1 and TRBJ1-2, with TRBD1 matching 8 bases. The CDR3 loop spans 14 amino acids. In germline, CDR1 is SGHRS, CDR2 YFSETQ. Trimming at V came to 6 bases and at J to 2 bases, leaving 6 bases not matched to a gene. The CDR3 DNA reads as TGCGCCAGCACCGGACAGGGAGAAAACTATGGCTACACCTTC. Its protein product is CASTGQGENYGYTF.